What follows are 30 T cell receptor beta chains derived from one specimen sequenced in a study of identical twins (dated by TCRdb to the mid-2010s). Preparation of the library involved 5' RACE. Reads for this sample came from an Illumina HiSeq 2000. Using fastp at Q25 and MiXCR, TCRdb reprocessed the public reads and kept productive beta chains. All rows with the same CDR3 protein become a single entry with the most common DNA and genes. A total of about 920,000 distinct CDR3 sequences appear in this sample, 12% of them only once. The ten largest account for roughly 1.5% of the sample. These data were also reused for a study on yellow fever vaccine responses in identical twins.

The sequenced sample consisted of PBMCs. The receptors were sampled from a woman aged 18 to 35 in good health.

This clonotype was seen at least ten times. The chain joins TRBV7-9 to TRBJ2-7; no clear D gene. Trimming removed 5 bases at V and 7 bases at J, with 9 bases between. The length of the CDR3 is 11 residues. The germline gives CDR1 SEHNR, CDR2 FQNEAQ (reference sequence). The CDR3 is CASSQGPEQYF. The DNA for the CDR3 is TGTGCCAGCAGCCAAGGACCAGAGCAGTACTTC.

This clonotype was counted between two and nine times. This sequence joins TRBV6-1 and TRBJ1-1, with D hard to call. Per germline, CDR1 MNHNS and CDR2 SASEGT. Deletions cut 1 base from V and 11 bases from J, with 14 bases between. The CDR3 runs to 13 residues. In DNA, the CDR3 is TGTGCCAGCAGTGAAGGGCGGGGAGATGGGGCTTTCTTT. As protein: CASSEGRGDGAFF.

The CDR3 is CASSWPGGNYEQYF. As DNA, the CDR3 is TGTGCCAGCAGCTGGCCCGGAGGAAACTACGAGCAGTACTTC. The J gene is TRBJ2-7, the V gene TRBV7-9; D is possibly TRBD2 (5 bases). Germline CDR1 is SEHNR and CDR2 is FQNEAQ (reference sequence). V was trimmed by 4 bases and J by 3 bases, leaving 13 bases between them. The CDR3 has 14 residues.

This chain joins TRBV11-2 and TRBJ2-4, with a tentative D call TRBD2 (7 bases). CDR1 and CDR2 from the germline V gene are SGHAT and FQNNGV. The CDR3 is 17 residues long. V was trimmed by 5 bases and J by 1 base, leaving 18 bases between them. The CDR3 region has the DNA TGTGCCAGCAGCCGGACTAGGGGGGCACTGGCCAAAAACATTCAGTACTTC. It translates to CASSRTRGALAKNIQYF.

This clonotype showed up just a few times. The rearrangement links TRBV12-3 or TRBV12-4 to TRBJ2-4; 9 nucleotides align to TRBD2. The CDR3 sequence is 11 residues long. The CDR3 region has the DNA TGTGCAGCGGGAGGAAAAAACATTCAGTACTTC. Its translation is CAAGGKNIQYF.

The table lists this clonotype with a few counts. V is TRBV11-2 and J is TRBJ2-5, with TRBD2 as a possible D gene (7 bases). The V end was cut by 1 base, the J end by 4 bases, with 13 bases between. Germline V gene lookup returns CDR1 SGHAT and CDR2 FQNNGV. This CDR3 has 15 residues. The CDR3 is CASSLVGGGPETQYF. In DNA form, the CDR3 reads TGTGCCAGCAGCTTAGTTGGGGGGGGGCCAGAGACCCAGTACTTC. Based on the CDR3 plus reference TRBV11-2 and TRBJ2-5, the full variable domain is EAGVAQSPRYKIIEKRQSVAFWCNPISGHATLYWYQQILGQGPKLLIQFQNNGVVDDSQLPKDRFSAERLKGVDSTLKIQPAKLEDSAVYLCASSLVGGGPETQYFGPGTRLLVL.

This clonotype has just a few counts. Here the CDR3 DNA reads TGCAGCGTTGTTTATTTGCCGGGCGAGCAGTACTTC. Translating it yields CSVVYLPGEQYF. The chain couples TRBV29-1 to TRBJ2-7; D is uncertain. The ends were cut back, 4 bases at V and 6 bases at J, with 13 bases in the middle. The CDR3 is 12 residues long. Germline V CDR1 and CDR2: SQVTM, ANQGSEA.

This chain uses TRBV11-1 with TRBJ2-7; weak D call: TRBD2 (6 bases). Trimming took 5 bases from V and 4 from J, leaving 27 bases between them. This CDR3 contains 18 residues. Germline CDR1 SGHAT, CDR2 FQDESV (reference sequence). CDR3 amino acids: CASSPVGRLRERDYEQYF. DNA for the CDR3: TGTGCCAGCAGCCCAGTCGGCCGTTTGCGGGAAAGAGATTACGAGCAGTACTTC.

The chain has TRBV6-1 and TRBJ1-5, with a possible D match to TRBD1 (5 bases). CDR1 and CDR2 (germline): MNHNS, SASEGT. V gave up 6 bases and J gave up 5 bases, with 20 bases separating them. This CDR3 is built from 16 residues. CDR3 residues: CASSPGRQGGDQPQHF. The DNA for the CDR3 is TGTGCCAGCAGCCCGGGGCGTCAGGGTGGGGATCAGCCCCAGCATTTT.

In its sample, this clonotype was seen many times. This rearrangement joins TRBV4-1 to TRBJ1-1, with TRBD1 matching over 9 bases. V shed 2 bases, J shed 1 base, and the junction held 8 bases outside the gene matches. Per germline, CDR1 MGHRA and CDR2 YSYEKL. The CDR3 runs 17 residues. The CDR3 is CASSQLQGAVGNTEAFF. As DNA, the CDR3 is TGCGCCAGCAGCCAATTACAGGGGGCGGTCGGGAACACTGAAGCTTTCTTT.

This clonotype was seen more than once but under ten times. The chain carries TRBV12-3 or TRBV12-4 and TRBJ1-5, with 9 bases fitting TRBD1. The V and J ends lost 7 bases and 1 base, in that order; junction bases with no gene match: 8. CDR3 length equals 16 residues. In DNA, the CDR3 is TGTGCCAGCATCCTACAGGGGGCTGGGAGCAATCAGCCCCAGCATTTT. Protein: CASILQGAGSNQPQHF.

This clonotype came up once. The chain links TRBV15 to TRBJ2-1; D may be TRBD2 (6 bases). Trimming left V 0 bases short and J 3 bases short, with 15 bases between. In germline, CDR1 is LNHNV, CDR2 YYDKDF (reference sequence). The CDR3 has 17 amino acids. The CDR3: CATSRDGTPGLYNEQFF. In DNA, the CDR3 is TGTGCCACCAGCAGAGATGGGACTCCAGGCCTCTACAATGAGCAGTTCTTC.

The chain has TRBV4-1 and TRBJ1-2; TRBD1 aligns across 8 bases. The ends lost 1 base at V and 3 bases at J; junction bases unmatched: 7. Germline V lookup: CDR1 MGHRA, CDR2 YSYEKL. There are 16 residues in the CDR3. CDR3 sequence (DNA): TGCGCCAGCAGCCAAGGTGGGGCAGGGGGCGACTATGGCTACACCTTC. Translation: CASSQGGAGGDYGYTF.

This clonotype was observed at least ten times. The gene calls are TRBV14 and TRBJ2-6; TRBD2 matches at 10 bases. Germline CDR1 SGHDN, CDR2 FVKESK. V gave up 4 bases and J gave up 0 bases; unmatched junction bases: 6. The CDR3 is 18 amino acids. The CDR3 bases are TGTGCCAGCAGCCCCGGGACTAGCGTACGCTCTGGGGCCAACGTCCTGACTTTC. It translates to CASSPGTSVRSGANVLTF.

This CDR3 reads CASSSPGLYNEQFF. The CDR3 nucleotides read TGTGCCAGCAGCTCGCCGGGACTATACAATGAGCAGTTCTTC. The rearrangement uses TRBV7-8 and TRBJ2-1; TRBD2 agrees at 7 bases. The CDR3 consists of 14 residues. CDR1 and CDR2 from the germline V gene are SGHVS and FQNEAQ. J was trimmed by 4 bases and V by 4 bases; bases with no gene match: 4.

In its sample, this clonotype was seen a few times. The gene calls are TRBV9 and TRBJ2-7; 14 bases are a match to TRBD2. The V gene's germline CDR1 is SGDLS and CDR2 YYNGEE. The ends lost 6 bases at V and 4 bases at J; junction bases unmatched: 9. The CDR3 consists of 16 residues. The DNA for the CDR3 is TGTGCCAGCACAACAGGGACTAGCGGGAGTTTTTACGAGCAGTACTTC. Translating it yields CASTTGTSGSFYEQYF.

At least ten counts were recorded for this clonotype. The J gene is TRBJ2-1, the V gene TRBV11-1, with 12 bases fitting TRBD2. The CDR3 runs 19 residues. Germline lookup yields CDR1 SGHAT and CDR2 FQDESV (reference sequence). J was trimmed by 0 bases and V by 5 bases; bases with no gene match: 11. This CDR3 is CASSPNQLAGGSSYNEQFF. Here the CDR3 DNA reads TGTGCCAGCAGCCCCAATCAGCTAGCGGGAGGGAGCTCCTACAATGAGCAGTTCTTC.

There are a few counts of this clonotype. The DNA of the CDR3 is TGCGCCAGCAGCTTGGCCCCGGCAATCCAGGACACCGGGGAGCTGTTTTTT. Amino acids: CASSLAPAIQDTGELFF. The rearrangement links TRBV5-1 to TRBJ2-2; D gene unclear. The CDR3 consists of 17 residues. V was clipped by 0 bases and J by 3 bases, with 15 bases between them. CDR1 SGHRS and CDR2 YFSETQ come from the germline V gene.

This chain links TRBV5-1 with TRBJ2-2; no definite D call. The germline gives CDR1 SGHRS, CDR2 YFSETQ. This CDR3 is 16 amino acids long. The V gene lost 0 bases and the J gene lost 0 bases, with 9 bases spanning the gap. CDR3: CASSLDPDPNTGELFF. Here the CDR3 DNA reads TGCGCCAGCAGCTTGGATCCGGACCCGAACACCGGGGAGCTGTTTTTT.

CDR3 in amino acids: CSATSGTSGRVKDNEQFF. The DNA of the CDR3 is TGCAGTGCTACCTCCGGGACTAGCGGGAGAGTCAAGGACAATGAGCAGTTCTTC. The rearrangement uses TRBV20-1 and TRBJ2-1; 14 bases map to TRBD2. Per germline, CDR1 DFQATT and CDR2 SNEGSKA (reference sequence). After removal of 4 bases from V and 5 bases from J, the junction contained 13 bases not matched to a gene. This CDR3 contains 18 residues.

This clonotype was found many times. The gene calls are TRBV29-1 and TRBJ2-5, with D tentatively TRBD1 (5 bases). Trimming cost V 6 bases and J 5 bases, with 19 bases left between them. CDR3 length equals 14 residues. Germline CDR1 reads SQVTM; CDR2 reads ANQGSEA. The CDR3, as DNA: TGCAGCGTCAAATGGACATTTGCGGAGGAGACCCAGTACTTC. Its translation is CSVKWTFAEETQYF.

This clonotype was counted only a few times. The CDR3 coding sequence is TGTGCCAGCAGTGATAGCGGGAGCACCTACAATGAGCAGTTCTTC. Translating gives CASSDSGSTYNEQFF. V is TRBV2 and J is TRBJ2-1, with 9 positions matching TRBD2. This CDR3 is built from 15 residues. V trimming: 3 bases; J trimming: 2 bases; junction bases outside the gene matches: 2. CDR1 is SNHLY and CDR2 is FYNNEI in the germline V gene.

This clonotype occurred a few times. The chain employs TRBV6-1 and TRBJ1-4, with D unclear. CDR3 length: 14 residues. Germline-derived CDR1 and CDR2 are MNHNS and SASEGT. V lost 7 bases, J lost 6 bases, and 15 bases lay in between. In DNA form, the CDR3 reads TGTGCCAGCACCAGACCGGAGTACTATGAAAAACTGTTTTTT. This encodes CASTRPEYYEKLFF.

This clonotype was counted only a few times. The rearrangement joins TRBV4-2 to TRBJ2-1; TRBD2 matches 9 bases. Trimming removed 4 bases from V and 3 bases from J; junction bases left unmatched: 10. The CDR3 runs 17 residues. From germline, CDR1 is LGHNA and CDR2 YNFKEQ. The CDR3 region has the DNA TGTGCCAGCAGCCCGACCCTTAGCGGGAGCGTCTACAATGAGCAGTTCTTC. This sequence encodes CASSPTLSGSVYNEQFF.

The chain uses TRBV2 and TRBJ2-3; possibly TRBD1 or TRBD2 for D (5 bases each). The CDR3 runs to 12 residues. Trimming took 7 bases from V and 4 from J, leaving 9 bases between them. The V gene's germline CDR1 is SNHLY and CDR2 FYNNEI. CDR3 sequence reads: CASMGRPDTQYF. CDR3 DNA sequence: TGTGCCAGCATGGGACGGCCAGATACGCAGTATTTT.

The chain combines TRBV7-9 with TRBJ2-5, with D perhaps TRBD2 (6 bases). Looked up from germline, CDR1 is SEHNR and CDR2 is FQNEAQ (reference sequence). Trimming cost V 5 bases and J 2 bases, with 15 bases left between them. The CDR3 extends over 15 amino acids. CDR3 coding DNA: TGTGCCAGCAGCCCCAAGGGACTTCTACAAGAGACCCAGTACTTC. It encodes CASSPKGLLQETQYF.

The chain recombines TRBV12-3 or TRBV12-4 with TRBJ2-1; 9 nucleotides align to TRBD2. The ends lost 6 bases at V and 7 bases at J; junction bases unmatched: 7. The CDR3 sequence is 14 residues long. Here the CDR3 DNA reads TGTGCCAGCAGAATAGCGGGAGAGGTGAATGAGCAGTTCTTC. It codes for CASRIAGEVNEQFF.

Of note for this clonotype: An end of the junction does not agree with germline; a read error may underlie this. The chain links TRBV4-1 to TRBJ2-2, with D perhaps TRBD1 or TRBD2 (7 bases each). CDR3 size: 17 residues. Germline CDR1 reads MGHRA; CDR2 reads YSYEKL. The CDR3 spells CASSQTTGRENTWELFF. DNA for the CDR3: TGCGCCAGCAGCCAAACGACAGGGAGGGAAAACACCTGGGAGCTGTTTTTT.

This clonotype was seen many times. The V gene is TRBV18, the J gene TRBJ1-5; D possibly corresponds to TRBD1 (5 bases). CDR1 KGHSH and CDR2 LQKENI come from the germline V gene. This CDR3 is built from 14 residues. Between the trimmed V and J ends, which lost 3 bases and 7 bases, there was a span of 13 bases. CDR3 in amino acids: CASSPGGKGQPQHF. In DNA form, the CDR3 reads TGTGCCAGCTCACCGGGGGGAAAGGGACAGCCCCAGCATTTT.

The gene calls are TRBV12-3 or TRBV12-4 and TRBJ2-6; 9 bases align to TRBD2. The junction had 1 base not matched to a gene; V was cut back by 8 bases and J by 2 bases. The CDR3 length is 14 residues. The CDR3 DNA follows: TGTGCCAGCCAGCGGGAGGCTGGGGCCAACGTCCTGACTTTC. Protein product: CASQREAGANVLTF.